These 8 T cell receptor beta chains came from one sample sequenced in a study of blood T cell repertoires in COVID-19. Measured with immunoSEQ multiplex PCR; TCRdb has only the in-frame clones, and not every one. The repertoire holds some 60,000 clones, with around 86% as singletons. The material sequenced was peripheral blood. The receptors derive from a human donor with active COVID-19. The donor label of this sample is uncertain.

The chain recombines TRBV3-1 (or the pseudogene TRBV3-2) with TRBJ2-1; 7 nucleotides line up with TRBD2. V lost 2 bases to trimming and J lost 3 bases; unmatched junction nucleotides: 4. This CDR3 has 15 residues. Germline CDR1 and CDR2: LGHDT and YNNKEL (reference sequence). The CDR3 bases are TGTGCCAGCAGCCAATGGCTAGCGGACTACAATGAGCAGTTCTTC. As protein: CASSQWLADYNEQFF.

The rearrangement uses TRBV4-3 and TRBJ2-7; perhaps TRBD1 as D (5 bases). The V gene lost 3 bases and the J gene lost 4 bases, with 19 bases spanning the gap. The CDR3 is 16 residues long. Germline CDR1 LGHNA, CDR2 YSLEER. The CDR3 DNA is TGCGCCAGCAGCCATGCAATAAATTCCGCAGGGTACGAGCAGTACTTC. This translates into CASSHAINSAGYEQYF.

This clone came up once. V is TRBV9 and J is TRBJ2-2, with TRBD2 identical over 14 bases. The germline V gene encodes CDR1 SGDLS and CDR2 YYNGEE. The CDR3 loop spans 16 amino acids. J gave up 7 bases and V 3 bases, and 5 bases lay outside the gene matches. This CDR3 reads CASSGQGLAGVGELFF. DNA of the CDR3: TGTGCCAGCAGCGGCCAGGGACTAGCGGGGGTCGGGGAGCTGTTTTTT. Using reference TRBV9 and TRBJ2-2 for the parts outside the CDR3, the full variable domain is DSGVTQTPKHLITATGQRVTLRCSPRSGDLSVYWYQQSLDQGLQFLIQYYNGEERAKGNILERFSAQQFPDLHSELNLSSLELGDSALYFCASSGQGLAGVGELFFGEGSRLTVL.

J is TRBJ2-1 and V is TRBV7-3; D may be TRBD1 (6 bases). V was shortened by 6 bases and J by 7 bases, with 19 bases between the two germline ends. The V gene's germline CDR1 is SGHTA and CDR2 FQGTGA. The CDR3 runs to 15 residues. CDR3 DNA: TGTGCCAGCAGGCCAAGCGTGGGGGCGGCGAATGAGCAGTTCTTC. As protein: CASRPSVGAANEQFF.

This sequence joins TRBV2 and TRBJ1-1; D is uncertain. CDR1 is SNHLY, CDR2 FYNNEI, per germline. Trimming removed 7 bases from V and 5 bases from J, with 8 bases in between. The CDR3 loop spans 11 amino acids. CDR3 amino acids: CASTRGTEAFF. For the CDR3, the DNA is TGTGCCAGCACCCGGGGTACTGAAGCTTTCTTT.

V gene TRBV4-3 combines with J gene TRBJ2-5, with 10 bases lining up with TRBD1. The V and J ends lost 1 base and 8 bases, in that order; junction bases with no gene match: 1. CDR3 size: 13 residues. The germline gives CDR1 LGHNA, CDR2 YSLEER. This CDR3 is CASSQGDRGTQYF. The CDR3 DNA reads TGCGCCAGCAGCCAAGGGGACAGGGGAACCCAGTACTTC.

The chain carries TRBV27 and TRBJ2-3; 10 positions agree with TRBD2. CDR1 and CDR2 (germline): MNHEY, SMNVEV (reference sequence). V lost 4 bases to trimming and J lost 5 bases; unmatched junction nucleotides: 9. The CDR3 is 16 amino acids. The CDR3 DNA follows: TGTGCCAGCAGTTCGCAGCTAGCGGGAGCGGAAGATACGCAGTATTTT. It encodes CASSSQLAGAEDTQYF.

The V call is TRBV5-8, the J call TRBJ2-3; TRBD1 matches 8 bases. Looked up from germline, CDR1 is SGHTS and CDR2 is YDEGEE. This CDR3 is built from 17 residues. With V trimmed by 3 bases and J by 1 base, 10 bases remained unmatched. CDR3 loop: CASSYGDGGQGTDTQYF. In DNA form, the CDR3 reads TGTGCCAGCAGCTACGGCGACGGGGGACAGGGCACAGATACGCAGTATTTT.